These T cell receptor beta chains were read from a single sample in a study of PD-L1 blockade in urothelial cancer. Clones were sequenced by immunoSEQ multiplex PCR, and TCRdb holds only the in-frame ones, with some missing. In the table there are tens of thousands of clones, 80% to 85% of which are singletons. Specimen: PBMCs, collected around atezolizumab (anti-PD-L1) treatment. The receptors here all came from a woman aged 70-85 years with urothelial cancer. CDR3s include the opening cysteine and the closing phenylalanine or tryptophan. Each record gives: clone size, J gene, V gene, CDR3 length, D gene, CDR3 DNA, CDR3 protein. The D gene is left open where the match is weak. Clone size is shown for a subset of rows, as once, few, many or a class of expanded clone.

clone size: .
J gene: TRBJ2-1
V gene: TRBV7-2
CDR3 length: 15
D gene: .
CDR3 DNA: TGTGCCAGCAGCTTAGCAATCTCTGGCATTCGTGAGCAGTTCTTC
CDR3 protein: CASSLAISGIREQFF

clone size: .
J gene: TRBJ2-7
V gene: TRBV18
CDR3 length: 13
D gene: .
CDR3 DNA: TGTGCCAGCTCACCGGGTGGACAGTCACCCCAGTACTTC
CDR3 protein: CASSPGGQSPQYF

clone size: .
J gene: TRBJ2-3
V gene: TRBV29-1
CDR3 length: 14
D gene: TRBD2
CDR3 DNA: TGCAGCGTTGGGACTAGCGGGGGCACAGATACGCAGTATTTT
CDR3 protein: CSVGTSGGTDTQYF

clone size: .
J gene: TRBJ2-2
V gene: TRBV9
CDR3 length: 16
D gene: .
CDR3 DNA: TGTGCCAGCAGCGTAGAATCGGGAGTGGACACCGGGGAGCTGTTTTTT
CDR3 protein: CASSVESGVDTGELFF

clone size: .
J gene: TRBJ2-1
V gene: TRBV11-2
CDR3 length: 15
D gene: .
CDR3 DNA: TGTGCCAGCAGCTTAACAGAAATCCCCTCAAATGAGCAGTTCTTC
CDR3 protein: CASSLTEIPSNEQFF

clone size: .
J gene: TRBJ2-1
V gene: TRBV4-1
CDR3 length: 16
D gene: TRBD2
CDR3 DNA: TGCGCCAGCAGCCCTAACAGCGGGGAACCCTACAATGAGCAGTTCTTC
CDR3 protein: CASSPNSGEPYNEQFF

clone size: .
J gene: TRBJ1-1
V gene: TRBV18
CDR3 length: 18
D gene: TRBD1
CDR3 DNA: TGTGCCAGCTCACCACGGCGGCCGGGGACAGGGGGGCACACTGAAGCTTTCTTT
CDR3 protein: CASSPRRPGTGGHTEAFF

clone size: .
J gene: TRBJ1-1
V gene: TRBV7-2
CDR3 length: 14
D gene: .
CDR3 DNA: TGTGCCAGCAGCTTAGCTAAGGGGCTGGCTGAAGCTTTCTTT
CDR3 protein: CASSLAKGLAEAFF

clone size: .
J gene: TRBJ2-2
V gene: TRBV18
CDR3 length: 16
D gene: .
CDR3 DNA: TGTGCCAGCTCATCGACGGGGGGCCGGGACACCGGGGAGCTGTTTTTT
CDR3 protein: CASSSTGGRDTGELFF

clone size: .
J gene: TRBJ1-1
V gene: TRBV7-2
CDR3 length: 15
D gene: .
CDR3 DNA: TGTGCCAGCAGCTTCGGCCCCGGGTTGAACACTGAAGCTTTCTTT
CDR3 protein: CASSFGPGLNTEAFF

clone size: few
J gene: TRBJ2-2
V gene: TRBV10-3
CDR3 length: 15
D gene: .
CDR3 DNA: TGTGCCATCAGTGAGGAATGGGCGGGAATGGGGGAGCTGTTTTTT
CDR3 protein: CAISEEWAGMGELFF

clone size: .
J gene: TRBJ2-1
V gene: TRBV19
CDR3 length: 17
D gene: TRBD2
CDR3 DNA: TGTGCCAGTAGTCCAGGACTAGCGGGAACATATAACAATGAGCAGTTCTTC
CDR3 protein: CASSPGLAGTYNNEQFF

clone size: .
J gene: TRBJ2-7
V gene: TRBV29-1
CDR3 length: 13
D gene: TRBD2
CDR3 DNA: TGCAGCGTGGGGACTAGCGGCGCCTACGAGCAGTACTTC
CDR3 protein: CSVGTSGAYEQYF

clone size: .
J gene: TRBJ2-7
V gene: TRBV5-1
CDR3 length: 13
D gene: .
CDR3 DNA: TGCGCCAGCAGCTCGGGAGACAGTTCCGAGCAGTACTTC
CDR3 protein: CASSSGDSSEQYF

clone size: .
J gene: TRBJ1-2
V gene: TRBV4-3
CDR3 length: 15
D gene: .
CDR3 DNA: TGCGCCAGCAGCCAAGAATACGGACAAACGTATGGCTACACCTTC
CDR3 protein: CASSQEYGQTYGYTF

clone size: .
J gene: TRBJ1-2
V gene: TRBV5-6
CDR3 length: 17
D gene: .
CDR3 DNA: TGTGCCAGCAGCTTGCTTGTTTTGAGGAATCCTAACTATGGCTACACCTTC
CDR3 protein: CASSLLVLRNPNYGYTF

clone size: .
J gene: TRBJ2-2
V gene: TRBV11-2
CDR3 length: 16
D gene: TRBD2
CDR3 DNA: TGTGCCAGCAGCTTAGATCAGGCGGGAGTAACCGGGGAGCTGTTTTTT
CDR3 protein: CASSLDQAGVTGELFF

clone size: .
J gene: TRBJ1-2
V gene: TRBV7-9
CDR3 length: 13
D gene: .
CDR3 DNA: TGTGCCAGCAGCTTGGAACAGACCTATGGCTACACCTTC
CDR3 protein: CASSLEQTYGYTF

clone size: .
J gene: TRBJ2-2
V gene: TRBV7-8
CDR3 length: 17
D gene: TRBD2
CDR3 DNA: TGTGCCAGCAGCCGCCAGCGTGTGGGAGGGCGGACCGGGGAGCTGTTTTTT
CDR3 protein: CASSRQRVGGRTGELFF

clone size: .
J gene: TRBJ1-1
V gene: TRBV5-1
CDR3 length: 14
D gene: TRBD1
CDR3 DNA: TGCGCCAGCAGTCATTCGGACAGGGACACTGAAGCTTTCTTT
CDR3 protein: CASSHSDRDTEAFF

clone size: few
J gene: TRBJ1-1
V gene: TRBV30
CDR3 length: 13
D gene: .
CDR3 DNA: TGTGCCTGGAGTGTACAGGGGAACACTGAAGCTTTCTTT
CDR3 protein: CAWSVQGNTEAFF

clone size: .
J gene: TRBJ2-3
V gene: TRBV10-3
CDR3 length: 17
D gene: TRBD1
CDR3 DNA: TGTGCCATCAGTGTTAATCCGGGACAGGGGGTGGGAGATACGCAGTATTTT
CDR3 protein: CAISVNPGQGVGDTQYF

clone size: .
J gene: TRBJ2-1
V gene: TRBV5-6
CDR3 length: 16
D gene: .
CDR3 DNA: TGTGCCAGCAGCTTCCGGGCCGGGAGCTCCTACAATGAGCAGTTCTTC
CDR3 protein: CASSFRAGSSYNEQFF

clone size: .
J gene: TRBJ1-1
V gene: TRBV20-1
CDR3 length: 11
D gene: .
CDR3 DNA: TGCAGTGCTGTTAGGTATGGCGGGGCTTTCTTT
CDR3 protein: CSAVRYGGAFF

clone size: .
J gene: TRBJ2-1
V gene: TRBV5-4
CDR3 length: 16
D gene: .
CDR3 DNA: TGTGCCAGCAGCCTCGATGGGTCAACGACTGTCAATGAGCAGTTCTTC
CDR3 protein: CASSLDGSTTVNEQFF

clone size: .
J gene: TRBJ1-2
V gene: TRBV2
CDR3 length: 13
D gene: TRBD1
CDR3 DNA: TGTGCCAGCAGTGTAACAGGGGAAGGCGGCTACACCTTC
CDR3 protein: CASSVTGEGGYTF

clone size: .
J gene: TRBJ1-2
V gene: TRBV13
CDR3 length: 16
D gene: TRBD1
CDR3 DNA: TGTGCCAGCAGCTGGATCTGGGACAGGCATTTCTATGGCTACACCTTC
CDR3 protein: CASSWIWDRHFYGYTF

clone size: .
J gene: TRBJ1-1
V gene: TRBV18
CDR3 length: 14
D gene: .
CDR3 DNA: TGTGCCAGCTCACAAACAGGTGCGAACACTGAAGCTTTCTTT
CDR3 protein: CASSQTGANTEAFF

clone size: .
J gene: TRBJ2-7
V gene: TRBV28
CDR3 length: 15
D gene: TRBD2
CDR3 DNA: TGTGCCAGCAGTTTATTTAGCGGGGGGCTCTACGAGCAGTACTTC
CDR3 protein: CASSLFSGGLYEQYF

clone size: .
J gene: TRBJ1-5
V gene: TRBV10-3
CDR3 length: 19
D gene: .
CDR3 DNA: TGTGCCATCAGTGAGTCGAGGGGCCAGGGGTCGGAGTCCAATCAGCCCCAGCATTTT
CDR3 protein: CAISESRGQGSESNQPQHF

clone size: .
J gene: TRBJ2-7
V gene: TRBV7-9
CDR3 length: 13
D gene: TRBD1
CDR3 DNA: TGTGCCAGCAGAGACCGACAGGGTCACGAGCAGTACTTC
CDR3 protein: CASRDRQGHEQYF

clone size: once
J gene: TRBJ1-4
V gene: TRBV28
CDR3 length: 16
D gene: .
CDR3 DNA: TGTGCCAGCAGTTTATGCTTAACAGTTAAAAATGAAAAACTGTTTTTT
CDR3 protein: CASSLCLTVKNEKLFF

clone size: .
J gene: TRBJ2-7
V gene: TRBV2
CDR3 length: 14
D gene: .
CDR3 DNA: TGTGCCAACGGGGGGCCTCCACTGCGGGGGGAGCAGTACTTC
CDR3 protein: CANGGPPLRGEQYF

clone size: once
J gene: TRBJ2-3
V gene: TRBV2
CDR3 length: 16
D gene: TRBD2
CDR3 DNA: TGTGCCAGCAGTAAGCGACTAGCGGAGAGCACAGATACGCAGTATTTT
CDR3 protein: CASSKRLAESTDTQYF

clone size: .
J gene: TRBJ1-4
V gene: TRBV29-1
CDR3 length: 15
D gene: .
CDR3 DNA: TGCAGCGTTGAAGTACGGGGGGCCCCTAATGAAAAACTGTTTTTT
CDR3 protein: CSVEVRGAPNEKLFF

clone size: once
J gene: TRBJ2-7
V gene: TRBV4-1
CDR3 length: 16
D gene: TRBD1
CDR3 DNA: TGCGCCAGCAGCCAACATTTCCGGGACAGAGCCTACGAGCAGTACTTC
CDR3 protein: CASSQHFRDRAYEQYF

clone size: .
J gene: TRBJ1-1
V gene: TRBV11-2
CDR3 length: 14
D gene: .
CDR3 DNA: TGTGCCAGCAGCTTTCAGGGGATGAACACTGAAGCTTTCTTT
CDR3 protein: CASSFQGMNTEAFF

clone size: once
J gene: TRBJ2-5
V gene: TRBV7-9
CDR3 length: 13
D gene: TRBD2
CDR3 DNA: TGTGCCAGCAGCCTAGCGGGAGTTGAGACCCAGTACTTC
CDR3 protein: CASSLAGVETQYF

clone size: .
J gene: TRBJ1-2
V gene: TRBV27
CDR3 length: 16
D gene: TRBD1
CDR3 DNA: TGTGCCAGCAGTTCCGGACAGGGGGCAGCTAACTATGGCTACACCTTC
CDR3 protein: CASSSGQGAANYGYTF

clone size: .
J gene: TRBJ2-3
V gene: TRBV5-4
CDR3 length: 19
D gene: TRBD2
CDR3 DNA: TGTGCCAGCAGCTCGCCTAGACTAGCGGGGGGTTCCCGCACAGATACGCAGTATTTT
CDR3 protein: CASSSPRLAGGSRTDTQYF

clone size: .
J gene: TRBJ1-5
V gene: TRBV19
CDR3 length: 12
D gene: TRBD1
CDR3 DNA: TGTGCCAGTAGTGCAAACAGGGGGCTATTGGATTTT
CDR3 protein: CASSANRGLLDF

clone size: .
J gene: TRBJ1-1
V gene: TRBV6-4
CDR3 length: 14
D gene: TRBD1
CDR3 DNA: TGTGCCAGCAGGGCACAGGGGTGGAACACTGAAGCTTTCTTT
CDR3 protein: CASRAQGWNTEAFF

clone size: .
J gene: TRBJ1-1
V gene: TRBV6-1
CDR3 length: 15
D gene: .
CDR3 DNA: TGTGCCAGCAGTAACGGACATCCGGATCAGGGTGAAGCTTTCTTT
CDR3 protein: CASSNGHPDQGEAFF

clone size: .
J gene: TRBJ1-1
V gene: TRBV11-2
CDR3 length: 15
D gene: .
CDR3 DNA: TGTGCCAGCAGCACCCCGTACCAGGGATCCACTGAAGCTTTCTTT
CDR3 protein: CASSTPYQGSTEAFF

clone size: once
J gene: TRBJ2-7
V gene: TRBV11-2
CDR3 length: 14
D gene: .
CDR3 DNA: TGTGCCAGCACCAAACCCACAGGGTCCTACGAGCAGTACTTC
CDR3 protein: CASTKPTGSYEQYF

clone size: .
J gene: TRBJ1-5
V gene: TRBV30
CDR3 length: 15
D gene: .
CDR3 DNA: TGTGCCGTTGCTAAGGGACATTATAGCAATCAGCCCCAGCATTTT
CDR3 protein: CAVAKGHYSNQPQHF

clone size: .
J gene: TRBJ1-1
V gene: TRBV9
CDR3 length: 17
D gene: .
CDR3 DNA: TGTGCCAGCAGCCATCACAGGGCAGGCGGGCGTAACACTGAAGCTTTCTTT
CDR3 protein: CASSHHRAGGRNTEAFF

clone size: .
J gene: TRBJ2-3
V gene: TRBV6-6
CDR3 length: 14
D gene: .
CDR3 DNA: TGTGCCAGCAGTTACTCGCTAGTAGTAGATACGCAGTATTTT
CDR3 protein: CASSYSLVVDTQYF